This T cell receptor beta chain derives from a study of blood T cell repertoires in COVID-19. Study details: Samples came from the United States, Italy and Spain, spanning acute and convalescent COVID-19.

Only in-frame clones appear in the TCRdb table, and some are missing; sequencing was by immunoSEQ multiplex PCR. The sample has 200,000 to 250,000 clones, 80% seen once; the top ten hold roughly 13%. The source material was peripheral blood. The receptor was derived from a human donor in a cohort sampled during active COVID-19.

CDR3 nucleotide sequence: TGCGCCAGCAGCCAGGATCTCCCCCCCCTAGATGAGCAGTTCTTC. This encodes CASSQDLPPLDEQFF. The chain employs TRBV4-1 and TRBJ2-1; no firm D call. CDR1 is MGHRA, CDR2 YSYEKL, per germline. The CDR3 is 15 amino acids. V lost 3 bases to trimming and J lost 8 bases, with 17 bases between them.